This TCR beta chain appears in the sequencing data of a study of radiotherapy plus CTLA-4 blockade in lung cancer. V lost 3 bases, J lost 1 base, and 5 bases stayed unmatched. In germline, CDR1 is LNHNV, CDR2 YYDKDF (reference sequence). CDR3 length: 16 residues. TCRdb's copy holds only in-frame clones and misses some; the assay was immunoSEQ multiplex PCR. This table holds around 63,000 clones, 65% to 85% found once. The gene calls are TRBV15 and TRBJ1-5; 8 positions agree with TRBD1. This clonotype was obtained from a human donor with non-small cell lung cancer whose response to radiotherapy plus ipilimumab could not be evaluated. Some clones in this sample may be carry-over from other donors' samples. Sequenced here: peripheral blood, sampled from a patient treated with radiotherapy plus ipilimumab. This chain's CDR3 is CATSRDRDPSNQPQHF. The CDR3 DNA follows: TGTGCCACCAGCAGGGACAGGGACCCCAGCAATCAGCCCCAGCATTTT.